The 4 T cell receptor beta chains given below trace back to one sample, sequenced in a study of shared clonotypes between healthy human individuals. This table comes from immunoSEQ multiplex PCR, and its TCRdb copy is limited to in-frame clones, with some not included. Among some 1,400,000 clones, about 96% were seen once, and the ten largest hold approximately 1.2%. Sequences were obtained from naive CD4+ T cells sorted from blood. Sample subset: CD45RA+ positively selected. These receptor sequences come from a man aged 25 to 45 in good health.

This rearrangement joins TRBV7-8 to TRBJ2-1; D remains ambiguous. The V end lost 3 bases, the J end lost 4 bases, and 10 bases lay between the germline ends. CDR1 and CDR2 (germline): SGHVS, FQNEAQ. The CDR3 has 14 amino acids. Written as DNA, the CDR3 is TGTGCCAGCAGCTTTTTGGATGGGTACAATGAGCAGTTCTTC. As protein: CASSFLDGYNEQFF.

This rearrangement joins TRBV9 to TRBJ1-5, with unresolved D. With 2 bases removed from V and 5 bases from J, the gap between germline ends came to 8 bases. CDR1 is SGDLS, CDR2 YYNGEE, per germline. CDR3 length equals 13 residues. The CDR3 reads CASSVYLDQPQHF. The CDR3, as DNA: TGTGCCAGCAGCGTCTACTTAGATCAGCCCCAGCATTTT.

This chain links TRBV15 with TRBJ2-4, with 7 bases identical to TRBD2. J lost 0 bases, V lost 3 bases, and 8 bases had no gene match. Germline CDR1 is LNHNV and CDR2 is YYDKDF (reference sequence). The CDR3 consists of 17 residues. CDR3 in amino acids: CATSRALGGIAKNIQYF. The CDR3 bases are TGTGCCACCAGCAGGGCTCTGGGGGGGATAGCCAAAAACATTCAGTACTTC. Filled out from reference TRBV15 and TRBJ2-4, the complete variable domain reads DAMVIQNPRYQVTQFGKPVTLSCSQTLNHNVMYWYQQKSSQAPKLLFHYYDKDFNNEADTPDNFQSRRPNTSFCFLDIRSPGLGDTAMYLCATSRALGGIAKNIQYFGAGTRLSVL.

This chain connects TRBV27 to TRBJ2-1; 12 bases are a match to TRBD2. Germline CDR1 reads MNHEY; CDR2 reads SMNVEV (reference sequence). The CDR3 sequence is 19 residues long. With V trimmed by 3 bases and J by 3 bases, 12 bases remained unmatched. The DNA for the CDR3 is TGTGCCAGCAGTTTTACCGCTAGCGGGAGGGCCGGTGACTACAATGAGCAGTTCTTC. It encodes CASSFTASGRAGDYNEQFF.